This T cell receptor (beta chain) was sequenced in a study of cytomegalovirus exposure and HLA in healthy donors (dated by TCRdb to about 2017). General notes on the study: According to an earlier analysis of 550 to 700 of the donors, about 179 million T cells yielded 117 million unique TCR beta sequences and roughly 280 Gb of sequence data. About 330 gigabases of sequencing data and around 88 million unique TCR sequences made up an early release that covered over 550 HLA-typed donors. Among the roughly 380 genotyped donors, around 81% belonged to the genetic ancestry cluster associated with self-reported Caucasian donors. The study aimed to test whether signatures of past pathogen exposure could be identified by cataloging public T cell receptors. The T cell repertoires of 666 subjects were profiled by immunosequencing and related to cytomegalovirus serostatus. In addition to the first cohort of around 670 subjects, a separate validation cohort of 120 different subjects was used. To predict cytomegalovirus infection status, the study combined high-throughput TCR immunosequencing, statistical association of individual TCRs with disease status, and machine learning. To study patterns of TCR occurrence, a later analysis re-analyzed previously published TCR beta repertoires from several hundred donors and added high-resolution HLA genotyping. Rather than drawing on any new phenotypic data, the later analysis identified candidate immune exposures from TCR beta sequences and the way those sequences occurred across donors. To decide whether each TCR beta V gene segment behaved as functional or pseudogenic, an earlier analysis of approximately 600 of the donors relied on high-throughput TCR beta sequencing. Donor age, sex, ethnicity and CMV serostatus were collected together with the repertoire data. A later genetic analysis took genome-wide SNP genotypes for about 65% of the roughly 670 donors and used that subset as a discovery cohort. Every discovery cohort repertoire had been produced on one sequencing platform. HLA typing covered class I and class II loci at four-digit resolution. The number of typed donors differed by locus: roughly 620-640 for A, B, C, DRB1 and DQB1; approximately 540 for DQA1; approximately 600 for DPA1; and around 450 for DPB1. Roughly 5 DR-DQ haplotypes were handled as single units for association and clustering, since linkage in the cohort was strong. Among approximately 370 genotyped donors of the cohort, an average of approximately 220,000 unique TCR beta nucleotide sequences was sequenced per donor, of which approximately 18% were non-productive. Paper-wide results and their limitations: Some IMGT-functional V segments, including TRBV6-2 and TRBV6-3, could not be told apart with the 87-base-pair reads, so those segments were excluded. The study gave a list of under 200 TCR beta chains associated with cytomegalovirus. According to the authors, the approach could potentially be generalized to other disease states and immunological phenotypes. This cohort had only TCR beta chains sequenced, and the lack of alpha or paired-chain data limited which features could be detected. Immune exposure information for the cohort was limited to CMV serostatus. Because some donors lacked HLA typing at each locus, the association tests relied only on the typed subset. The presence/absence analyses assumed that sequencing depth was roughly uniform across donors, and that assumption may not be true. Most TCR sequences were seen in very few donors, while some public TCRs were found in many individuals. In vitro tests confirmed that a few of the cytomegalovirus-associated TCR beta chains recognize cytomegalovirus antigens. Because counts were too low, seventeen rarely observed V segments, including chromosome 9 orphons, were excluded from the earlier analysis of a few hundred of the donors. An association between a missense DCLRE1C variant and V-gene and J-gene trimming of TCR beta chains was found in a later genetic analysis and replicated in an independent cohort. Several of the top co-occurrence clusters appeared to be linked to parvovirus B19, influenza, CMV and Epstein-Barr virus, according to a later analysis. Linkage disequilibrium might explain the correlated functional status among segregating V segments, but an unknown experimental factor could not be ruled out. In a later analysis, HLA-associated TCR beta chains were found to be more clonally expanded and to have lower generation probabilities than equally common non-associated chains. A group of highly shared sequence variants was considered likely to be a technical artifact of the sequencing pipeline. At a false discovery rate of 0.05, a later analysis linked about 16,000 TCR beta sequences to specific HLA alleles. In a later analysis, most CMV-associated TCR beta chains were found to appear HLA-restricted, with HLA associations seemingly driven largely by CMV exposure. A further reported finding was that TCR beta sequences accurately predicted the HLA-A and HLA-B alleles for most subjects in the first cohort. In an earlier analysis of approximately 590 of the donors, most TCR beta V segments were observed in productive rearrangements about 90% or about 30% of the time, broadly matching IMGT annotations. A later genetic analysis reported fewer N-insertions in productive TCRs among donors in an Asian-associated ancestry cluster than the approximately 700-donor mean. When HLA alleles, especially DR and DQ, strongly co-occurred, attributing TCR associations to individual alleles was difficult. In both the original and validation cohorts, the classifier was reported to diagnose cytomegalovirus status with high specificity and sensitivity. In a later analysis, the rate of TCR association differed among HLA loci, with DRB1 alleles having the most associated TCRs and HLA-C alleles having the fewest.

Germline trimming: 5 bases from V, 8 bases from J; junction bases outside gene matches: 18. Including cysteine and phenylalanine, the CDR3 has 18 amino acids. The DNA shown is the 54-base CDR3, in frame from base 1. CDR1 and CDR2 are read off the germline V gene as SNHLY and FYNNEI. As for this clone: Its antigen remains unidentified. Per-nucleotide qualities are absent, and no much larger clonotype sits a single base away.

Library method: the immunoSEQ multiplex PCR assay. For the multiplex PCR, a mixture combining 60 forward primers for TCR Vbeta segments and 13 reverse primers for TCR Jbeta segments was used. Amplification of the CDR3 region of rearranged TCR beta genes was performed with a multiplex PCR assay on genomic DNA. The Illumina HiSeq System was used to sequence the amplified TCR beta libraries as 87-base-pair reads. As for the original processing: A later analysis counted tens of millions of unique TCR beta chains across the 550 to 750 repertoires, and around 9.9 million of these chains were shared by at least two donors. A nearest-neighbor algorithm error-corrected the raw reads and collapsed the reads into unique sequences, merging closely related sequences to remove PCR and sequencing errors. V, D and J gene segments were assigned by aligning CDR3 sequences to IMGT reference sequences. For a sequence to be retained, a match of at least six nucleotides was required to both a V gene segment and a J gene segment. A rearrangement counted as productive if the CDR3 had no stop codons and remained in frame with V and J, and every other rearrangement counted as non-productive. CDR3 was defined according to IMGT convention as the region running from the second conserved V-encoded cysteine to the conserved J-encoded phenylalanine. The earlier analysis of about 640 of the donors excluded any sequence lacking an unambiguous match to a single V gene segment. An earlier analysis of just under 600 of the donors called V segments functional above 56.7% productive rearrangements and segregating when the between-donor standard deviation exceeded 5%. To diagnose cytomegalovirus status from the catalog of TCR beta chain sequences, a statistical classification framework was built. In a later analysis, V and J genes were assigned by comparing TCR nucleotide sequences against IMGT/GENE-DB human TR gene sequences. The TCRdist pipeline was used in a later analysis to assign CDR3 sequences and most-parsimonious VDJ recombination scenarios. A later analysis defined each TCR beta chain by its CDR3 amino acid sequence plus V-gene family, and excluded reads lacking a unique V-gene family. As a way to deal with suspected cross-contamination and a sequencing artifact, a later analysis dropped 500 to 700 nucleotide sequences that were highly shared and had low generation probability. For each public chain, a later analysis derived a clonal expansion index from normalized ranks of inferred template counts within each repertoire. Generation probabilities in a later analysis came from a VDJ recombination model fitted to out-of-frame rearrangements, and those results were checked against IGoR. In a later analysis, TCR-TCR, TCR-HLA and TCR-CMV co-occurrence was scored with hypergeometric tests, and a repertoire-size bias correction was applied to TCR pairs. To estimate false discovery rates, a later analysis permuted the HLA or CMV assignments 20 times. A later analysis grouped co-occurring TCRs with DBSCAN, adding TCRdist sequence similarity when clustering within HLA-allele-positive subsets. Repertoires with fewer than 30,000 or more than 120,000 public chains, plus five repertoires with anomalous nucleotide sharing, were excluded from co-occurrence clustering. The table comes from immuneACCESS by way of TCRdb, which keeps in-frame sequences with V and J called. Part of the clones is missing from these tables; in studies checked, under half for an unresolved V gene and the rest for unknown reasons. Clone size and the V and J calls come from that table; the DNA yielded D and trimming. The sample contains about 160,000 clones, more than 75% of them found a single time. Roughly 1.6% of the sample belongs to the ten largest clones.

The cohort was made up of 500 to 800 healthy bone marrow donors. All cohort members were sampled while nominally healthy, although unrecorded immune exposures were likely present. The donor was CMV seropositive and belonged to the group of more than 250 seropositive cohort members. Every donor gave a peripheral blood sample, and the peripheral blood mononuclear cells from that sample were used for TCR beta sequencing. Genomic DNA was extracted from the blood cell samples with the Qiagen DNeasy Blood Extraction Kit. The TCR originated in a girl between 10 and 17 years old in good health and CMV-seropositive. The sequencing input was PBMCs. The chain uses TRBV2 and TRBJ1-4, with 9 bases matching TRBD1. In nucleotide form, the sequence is TGTGCCAGCAGTCCAATGGGCCCGGGACAGGGAATTGTCGAAAAACTGTTTTTT. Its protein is CASSPMGPGQGIVEKLFF.